This TCR beta chain derives from a study of T cells in Graves' hyperthyroidism and ophthalmopathy (dated by TCRdb to the late 2010s). Regarding the complete study: Peripheral blood samples were taken at initial diagnosis, before any treatment was given. After blood sampling, hyperthyroidism patients were treated with methimazole at a starting dose of 30 mg daily, and ophthalmopathy patients were treated with high-dose intravenous methylprednisolone. The approximately 100 discovery patients were divided at random into training and test sets in a 7:3 ratio. The paper reports TCR Vbeta CDR3 sequencing of over 120 peripheral blood samples: under 45 ophthalmopathy, 70 to 85 hyperthyroidism and around 17 progressor patients. Prospective prediction of ophthalmopathy was tested in an independent validation cohort consisting of 18 hyperthyroidism patients and some 15 patients who later progressed to ophthalmopathy. To identify distinguishing TCR V-J signatures, a discovery cohort of roughly 100 patients was used, comprising 40 to 45 with Graves' ophthalmopathy and some 60 with stable Graves' hyperthyroidism. Thyroid tissue and blood T-cell repertoires from roughly 6 Graves' hyperthyroidism patients were also compared in the study. Findings and caveats that apply to the study as a whole: A model built on a 13 V-J signature distinguished ophthalmopathy from stable hyperthyroidism, reaching approximately 89% sensitivity and under 84% specificity in cross-validation and 80%/75% in testing. In validation, the model predicted progression to ophthalmopathy a median of about 6 months before onset, with over 55% sensitivity and 72.22% specificity. No statistical method was used to fix the sample size in advance, and group allocation was not hidden from the investigators. Most expanded thyroid clonotypes (frequency above 0.001) were also detected in blood, suggesting blood repertoires may reflect thyroid immune responses.

Germline trimming: 7 bases from V, 8 bases from J; junction bases outside gene matches: 10. The CDR3 measures 13 amino acids from cysteine to phenylalanine. CDR3 DNA is the only sequence kept; it has 39 bases, read in frame from the first base. As to this clonotype: No antigen is known for it. A much bigger clone sits one base away, suggesting this may be a read error.

The TCR beta CDR3 regions were amplified from the RNA transcripts. A first-round RT-PCR of the TCR CDR3 used the HTBI primer set with the Qiagen OneStep RT-PCR kit. A second multiplex PCR round built the libraries, followed by size selection and purification. Sequencing of the libraries was done on an Illumina HiSeq2000 using paired-end 100 bp reads. Regarding the original processing steps: SOAPnuke was used to process the raw data, with reads discarded if the reads contained adapters or uncalled bases, had a mean Phred below 15, or lacked an exact constant-primer or identifier match. High-quality paired reads were merged using COPE v1.2.5, and each unique nucleotide sequence was defined as a clonotype. MiTCR v1.1 was used to align the clonotypes against IMGT TRBV, TRBD and TRBJ reference segments. The analysis was restricted to V-J combinations with a frequency above 0.0001, which together covered approximately 99% of the repertoires. A TCS score was defined as the ratio of F50 (clonal expansion) to E x V (chaos), with BLOSUM62-based TCRdist applied between CDR3 peptides within each V-J. Welch's t-statistics and random forest reduced roughly 540 V-J features to about 13, which were used in a naive Bayes classifier (R e1071). TCRdb trimmed public reads at Q25 via fastp, called clones via MiXCR and kept in-frame beta chains. Identical CDR3 proteins give one entry, which carries the most common genes and DNA. For this entry, the V and J calls and clone size follow TCRdb and not the study's own pipeline. The sample table shows fewer than 900,000 distinct CDR3 sequences, and approximately 19% are seen once. The top ten hold 16% of the sample.

Hyperthyroidism patients were aged 18 to 65 years and newly diagnosed, with disease duration of less than 2 months. Patients with uncontrolled infections, other autoimmune diseases, pregnancy or lactation were excluded. Diagnoses were based on clinical symptoms, serum thyroxine and TRAb, thyroid ultrasound and orbital computed tomography. Blood from progressor patients was collected at the time of first diagnosis with hyperthyroidism, before any ophthalmopathy symptoms had appeared. PBMCs were separated from roughly 10 ml of fresh peripheral blood using Ficoll-Paque density gradient centrifugation. Progressor patients were initially diagnosed with Graves' hyperthyroidism and developed ophthalmopathy during follow-up. Total RNA was extracted using Trizol reagent, and RNA quality was assessed on an Agilent 2100 Bioanalyzer.

Specimen: blood. The TCR sequence derives from a woman in her fifties or sixties with Graves' hyperthyroidism that later progressed to Graves' ophthalmopathy. This chain is built from TRBV12-3 or TRBV12-4 and TRBJ1-2, with TRBD1 identical over 7 junction bases. The DNA reads TGTGCCAGCAAGACAGGGCTATCCTCAGGCTACACCTTC. It codes for CASKTGLSSGYTF.